The 27 T cell receptor beta chains listed next were all sequenced from one sample in a study of blood T cell repertoires in COVID-19. Only in-frame clones appear in the TCRdb table, and some are missing; sequencing was by immunoSEQ multiplex PCR. This sample carries fewer than 130,000 clones, 69% of them seen once, and the ten largest clones take roughly 6%. Specimen: peripheral blood. Receptors were obtained from a man older than 75 with acute or convalescent COVID-19.

J is TRBJ1-5 and V is TRBV25-1; a possible D gene is TRBD1 (6 bases). The CDR3 sequence is 13 residues long. From germline, CDR1 is MGHDK and CDR2 SYGVNS. V was trimmed by 8 bases and J by 1 base, leaving 9 bases between them. This CDR3 reads CASGQGSNQPQHF. As DNA, the CDR3 is TGTGCCAGCGGCCAGGGGAGCAATCAGCCCCAGCATTTT.

The CDR3 DNA follows: TGTGCCAGTAGTTCGTGGACAGAGAACACCGGGGAGCTGTTTTTT. The encoded protein is CASSSWTENTGELFF. V is TRBV19 and J is TRBJ2-2; the D gene is possibly TRBD1 (6 bases). Looked up from germline, CDR1 is LNHDA and CDR2 is SQIVND (reference sequence). With 5 bases removed from V and 1 base from J, the gap between germline ends came to 11 bases. The CDR3 totals 15 residues.

The rearrangement joins TRBV7-2 to TRBJ1-1; D unresolved. Germline V gene lookup returns CDR1 SGHTA and CDR2 FQGNSA. There are 14 residues in the CDR3. V dropped 8 bases and J dropped 5 bases, with 18 bases sitting between them. The CDR3 region has the DNA TGTGCCAGCTCGATCTCGGGTGGGAGTACTGAAGCTTTCTTT. It specifies CASSISGGSTEAFF. Full variable domain (rest looked up from reference TRBV7-2 and TRBJ1-1): GAGVSQSPSNKVTEKGKDVELRCDPISGHTALYWYRQSLGQGLEFLIYFQGNSAPDKSGLPSDRFSAERTGGSVSTLTIQRTQQEDSAVYLCASSISGGSTEAFFGQGTRLTVV.

This clone was seen more than once but under ten times. This sequence joins TRBV19 and TRBJ1-5; D unresolved. Trimming removed 5 bases from V and 5 bases from J, with 7 bases in between. This CDR3 region has 12 residues. Germline V CDR1 and CDR2: LNHDA, SQIVND (reference sequence). In DNA form, the CDR3 reads TGTGCCAGTAGTGACCGGGATCAGCCCCAGCATTTT. Translated: CASSDRDQPQHF.

The V and J genes are TRBV6-5 and TRBJ2-2; 9 bases are shared with TRBD1. The CDR3 runs to 14 residues. J gave up 6 bases and V 6 bases, and 5 bases lay outside the gene matches. Germline V gene lookup returns CDR1 MNHEY and CDR2 SVGAGI. The CDR3 sequence: CASRRQGEAGELFF. The CDR3 coding sequence is TGTGCCAGCAGGCGACAGGGGGAGGCCGGGGAGCTGTTTTTT.

The chain recombines TRBV5-6 with TRBJ2-1; 8 nucleotides agree with TRBD2. There are 16 residues in the CDR3. Germline CDR1 and CDR2: SGHDT and YYEEEE. V shed 3 bases, J shed 4 bases, and the junction held 9 bases outside the gene matches. The CDR3 is CASSWEVASGYNEQFF. Here the CDR3 DNA reads TGTGCCAGCAGCTGGGAGGTAGCTAGCGGGTACAATGAGCAGTTCTTC.

V usage is TRBV11-3 and J usage is TRBJ2-3; 7 bases agree with TRBD1. The junction had 5 bases not matched to a gene; V was cut back by 1 base and J by 1 base. The CDR3 contains 16 residues. Germline V gene data show CDR1 as SGHNT and CDR2 as YENEEA. CDR3 DNA: TGTGCCAGCAGCTTAGGCGGACAGGCCGGCACAGATACGCAGTATTTT. It codes for CASSLGGQAGTDTQYF. The full variable domain, completed using reference TRBV11-3 and TRBJ2-3, is EAGVVQSPRYKIIEKKQPVAFWCNPISGHNTLYWYLQNLGQGPELLIRYENEEAVDDSQLPKDRFSAERLKGVDSTLKIQPAELGDSAVYLCASSLGGQAGTDTQYFGPGTRLTVL.

For this clone: One junction end disagrees with the germline gene, perhaps due to a read error. The DNA of the CDR3 is TGTGCCAGCACCCAAAGGCTGGGACAAGGAAACACCATATATTTT. This encodes CASTQRLGQGNTIYF. The V and J genes are TRBV3-1 (or the pseudogene TRBV3-2) and TRBJ1-3; perhaps TRBD1 as D (6 bases). The CDR3 covers 15 residues. Per germline, CDR1 LGHDT and CDR2 YNNKEL (reference sequence).

The rearrangement uses TRBV14 and TRBJ2-2, with 8 bases identical to TRBD1. The CDR3 is made up of 14 amino acids. From germline, CDR1 is SGHDN and CDR2 FVKESK. V trimming: 5 bases; J trimming: 6 bases; junction bases outside the gene matches: 5. CDR3 sequence (DNA): TGTGCCAGCAGCACTCAGGGGGCTTCCGGGGAGCTGTTTTTT. It specifies CASSTQGASGELFF.

This clone was recorded only once. This chain connects TRBV6-5 to TRBJ2-7, with 10 bases matching TRBD2. The CDR3 loop spans 15 amino acids. Germline lookup yields CDR1 MNHEY and CDR2 SVGAGI. V was pared by 0 bases and J by 6 bases, with 5 bases of the junction left unmatched. This CDR3 is CASSYSTSGYFEQYF. CDR3 nucleotides: TGTGCCAGCAGTTACTCGACTAGCGGGTATTTCGAGCAGTACTTC.

V gene TRBV5-8 combines with J gene TRBJ2-1; the D gene is possibly TRBD1 (6 bases). The length of the CDR3 is 14 residues. V lost 0 bases and J 6 bases, leaving 10 bases between the germline ends. Germline CDR1 and CDR2: SGHTS and YDEGEE. CDR3 loop: CASSLGQGFNEQFF. The DNA for the CDR3 is TGTGCCAGCAGCTTGGGGCAGGGGTTCAATGAGCAGTTCTTC.

The chain uses TRBV18 and TRBJ1-2; no reliable D call. The CDR3 loop spans 13 amino acids. Germline values: CDR1 KGHSH, CDR2 LQKENI. V was trimmed by 3 bases and J by 4 bases, leaving 9 bases between them. The DNA for the CDR3 is TGTGCCAGCTCACCCGCAGGTGGCTATGGCTACACCTTC. Translated, it gives CASSPAGGYGYTF.

The rearrangement uses TRBV7-9 and TRBJ1-5; maybe TRBD1 (6 bases). CDR3 length: 15 amino acids. Between the trimmed V and J ends, which lost 6 bases and 4 bases, there was a span of 16 bases. The germline gives CDR1 SEHNR, CDR2 FQNEAQ (reference sequence). The CDR3 DNA follows: TGTGCCAGCAGTCCGGAGGGGGGGTGGAATCAGCCCCAGCATTTT. It yields the protein CASSPEGGWNQPQHF.

The genes are TRBV7-2 and TRBJ2-7, with 10 bases lining up with TRBD2. The V segment lost 4 bases and the J segment 5 bases; nucleotides outside the gene matches: 11. The CDR3 has 16 amino acids. CDR1 and CDR2 (germline): SGHTA, FQGNSA. The CDR3 reads CASSSVGLAGEDEQYF. CDR3 nucleotides: TGTGCCAGCAGCTCGGTGGGGCTAGCGGGAGAAGACGAGCAGTACTTC.

This clone was observed a single time. The V call is TRBV11-3, the J call TRBJ2-1; 8 bases match TRBD2. The germline CDR1 and CDR2 sequences are SGHNT and YENEEA. The trim removed 5 bases at V and 6 bases at J, leaving 15 bases unmatched. This CDR3 has 17 residues. CDR3 coding DNA: TGTGCCAGCAGCCCGCCCCGGGGGGGGACGGGAGGCAATGAGCAGTTCTTC. Its protein is CASSPPRGGTGGNEQFF.

The CDR3 region is CASSLRDRGSDTQYF. In DNA form, the CDR3 reads TGTGCCAGCAGTCTGAGGGACAGGGGGTCAGATACGCAGTATTTT. The chain couples TRBV5-4 to TRBJ2-3; TRBD1 agrees at 11 bases. The germline V gene has CDR1 SGHNT and CDR2 YYREEE (reference sequence). V gave up 5 bases and J gave up 4 bases; unmatched junction bases: 6. The CDR3 totals 15 residues. The full variable domain, its missing parts supplied by reference TRBV5-4 and TRBJ2-3, is ETGVTQSPTHLIKTRGQQVTLRCSSQSGHNTVSWYQQALGQGPQFIFQYYREEENGRGNFPPRFSGLQFPNYSSELNVNALELDDSALYLCASSLRDRGSDTQYFGPGTRLTVL.

The chain employs TRBV7-9 and TRBJ2-7; 13 positions agree with TRBD2. The germline V gene has CDR1 SEHNR and CDR2 FQNEAQ (reference sequence). This CDR3 is built from 15 residues. The junction had 2 bases not matched to a gene; V was cut back by 4 bases and J by 2 bases. The CDR3, as DNA: TGTGCCAGCAGCTCGACTAGCGGGAGGCCCTACGAGCAGTACTTC. Translation: CASSSTSGRPYEQYF.

This chain connects TRBV28 to TRBJ2-7; D is perhaps TRBD2 (5 bases). Per germline, CDR1 MDHEN and CDR2 SYDVKM. This CDR3 has 12 amino acids. V dropped 6 bases and J dropped 3 bases, with 9 bases sitting between them. The DNA for the CDR3 is TGTGCCAGCAGACCCACTAGCTACGAGCAGTACTTC. Translating it yields CASRPTSYEQYF. The full variable domain, with the rest looked up from reference TRBV28 and TRBJ2-7, is DVKVTQSSRYLVKRTGEKVFLECVQDMDHENMFWYRQDPGLGLRLIYFSYDVKMKEKGDIPEGYSVSREKKERFSLILESASTNQTSMYLCASRPTSYEQYFGPGTRLTVT.

The rearrangement links TRBV28 to TRBJ1-1; D gene unclear. The CDR3 is made up of 13 amino acids. Germline values: CDR1 MDHEN, CDR2 SYDVKM. The ends were cut back, 6 bases at V and 2 bases at J, with 10 bases in the middle. The CDR3 sequence is CASSHPVNTEAFF. In DNA form, the CDR3 reads TGTGCCAGCAGCCACCCGGTAAACACTGAAGCTTTCTTT.

This clone was seen more than once but under ten times. V gene TRBV15 combines with J gene TRBJ1-1; no clear D gene. CDR1 is LNHNV and CDR2 is YYDKDF in the germline V gene (reference sequence). V was shortened by 0 bases and J by 4 bases, with 15 bases between the two germline ends. The CDR3 is 16 residues long. Here the CDR3 reads CATSRDIPRRGTEAFF. The CDR3 coding sequence is TGTGCCACCAGCAGAGATATTCCCCGGCGGGGCACTGAAGCTTTCTTT.

This chain links TRBV12-3 or TRBV12-4 with TRBJ1-2; D might be TRBD1 (5 bases). The ends were cut back, 6 bases at V and 6 bases at J, with 14 bases in the middle. The CDR3 covers 13 residues. This CDR3 reads CASSETASHGYTF. The CDR3 DNA follows: TGTGCCAGCAGCGAGACAGCTTCCCATGGCTACACCTTC.

J is TRBJ1-2 and V is TRBV28; 11 nucleotides line up with TRBD1. J was trimmed by 4 bases and V by 6 bases; bases with no gene match: 13. Germline V lookup: CDR1 MDHEN, CDR2 SYDVKM. There are 17 residues in the CDR3. In DNA form, the CDR3 reads TGTGCCAGCAGCCCCGGACAGGGGGCTGAGTTATTCTATGGCTACACCTTC. This encodes CASSPGQGAELFYGYTF.

The chain joins TRBV19 to TRBJ1-1; D uncertain. V gave up 5 bases and J gave up 11 bases, with 27 bases separating them. CDR3 length equals 16 residues. The germline CDR1 and CDR2 sequences are LNHDA and SQIVND (reference sequence). The CDR3 protein is CASSPSPPSGSGEAFF. The CDR3 DNA sequence: TGTGCCAGTAGTCCCTCTCCTCCCTCGGGATCAGGAGAGGCTTTCTTT.

The chain employs TRBV5-6 and TRBJ2-5, with no clear D. The V gene's germline CDR1 is SGHDT and CDR2 YYEEEE. This CDR3 has 15 residues. V lost 5 bases to trimming and J lost 4 bases, with 18 bases between them. The CDR3 sequence: CASSSYFPPGETQYF. For the CDR3, the DNA is TGTGCCAGCAGTTCTTACTTTCCCCCCGGAGAGACCCAGTACTTC.

The V call is TRBV7-8, the J call TRBJ2-2; D possibly corresponds to TRBD2 (6 bases). The V end was cut by 4 bases, the J end by 7 bases, with 16 bases between. In germline, CDR1 is SGHVS, CDR2 FQNEAQ. The CDR3 contains 15 residues. The CDR3 DNA reads as TGTGCCAGCAGCTCGCGGGCCTCCGGGAGCGGGGAGCTGTTTTTT. It is translated as CASSSRASGSGELFF.

This clone was detected a few times. The chain recombines TRBV11-2 with TRBJ1-1, with D unresolved. CDR1 and CDR2 (germline): SGHAT, FQNNGV. Between the trimmed V and J ends, which lost 5 bases and 0 bases, there was a span of 16 bases. The CDR3 runs 16 residues. In nucleotides, the CDR3 is TGTGCCAGCAGCCCCCGAAACCCGTCGGTGAACACTGAAGCTTTCTTT. Protein sequence: CASSPRNPSVNTEAFF.

This clone was detected only a few times. The V and J genes are TRBV28 and TRBJ1-1, with 8 positions matching TRBD1. There are 15 residues in the CDR3. V gave up 6 bases and J gave up 3 bases; unmatched junction bases: 9. CDR1 is MDHEN, CDR2 SYDVKM, per germline. The CDR3 DNA is TGTGCCAGCAGACCAAACACAGGGGGTTACACTGAAGCTTTCTTT. This encodes CASRPNTGGYTEAFF.